A selection of T cell receptor beta chains follows, all from one sample in a study of Tregs in tolerant kidney transplant recipients. Produced via immunoSEQ multiplex PCR; TCRdb's table is partial and in-frame only. The sample yields about 44,000 clones, 95% to 96% seen once. These receptors have no identified antigens. The specimen was Tregs from blood cultured with allogeneic cells. The receptors were gathered from a human donor in good health. The CDR3 runs from the conserved cysteine through the conserved F or W. Fields, in order: D gene, J gene, clone size, V gene, CDR3 DNA, CDR3 protein. A D gene is named only where the DNA matches it firmly. Clone size is stated in some rows and not others, as once, few, many or a class when expanded.

d_gene: .; j_gene: TRBJ1-1; abundance: .; v_gene: TRBV7-9; CDR3nt: TGTGCCAGCAGCTTGGCAGGGGACGGTACTGAAGCTTTCTTT; CDR3aa: CASSLAGDGTEAFF
d_gene: .; j_gene: TRBJ1-2; abundance: .; v_gene: TRBV1; CDR3nt: TGCACCAGCAGCCAACAAGACAGGGTCGTTGGCTACACCTTC; CDR3aa: CTSSQQDRVVGYTF
d_gene: .; j_gene: TRBJ2-1; abundance: .; v_gene: TRBV10-2; CDR3nt: TGCGCCAGCAGTGTGGCTAGCAGCTACAATGAGCAGTTCTTC; CDR3aa: CASSVASSYNEQFF
d_gene: .; j_gene: TRBJ1-3; abundance: .; v_gene: TRBV9; CDR3nt: TGTGCCAGCAGCGTAGCTTTAGGTTTTTACTCTGGAAACACCATATATTTT; CDR3aa: CASSVALGFYSGNTIYF
d_gene: .; j_gene: TRBJ2-3; abundance: once; v_gene: TRBV25-1; CDR3nt: TGTGCCAGCAGGGACAGCACAGATACGCAGTATTTT; CDR3aa: CASRDSTDTQYF
d_gene: .; j_gene: TRBJ2-2; abundance: .; v_gene: TRBV29-1; CDR3nt: TGCAGCGTCCTTAGTTTCACCGGGGAGCTGTTTTTT; CDR3aa: CSVLSFTGELFF
d_gene: .; j_gene: TRBJ2-7; abundance: once; v_gene: TRBV5-1; CDR3nt: TGCGCCAGCAGCTTGTCTCGCATCGAGGGGGGCGAGCAGTACTTC; CDR3aa: CASSLSRIEGGEQYF
d_gene: TRBD1; j_gene: TRBJ2-1; abundance: .; v_gene: TRBV7-3; CDR3nt: TGTGCCAGCAGCCCACAGACCAGGGGGCTCGGCAATGAGCAGTTCTTC; CDR3aa: CASSPQTRGLGNEQFF
d_gene: TRBD1; j_gene: TRBJ1-5; abundance: .; v_gene: TRBV10-3; CDR3nt: TGTGCCATCAGTCGGACAGGCCCTCATAGCAATCAGCCCCAGCATTTT; CDR3aa: CAISRTGPHSNQPQHF
d_gene: .; j_gene: TRBJ2-3; abundance: once; v_gene: TRBV25-1; CDR3nt: TGTGCCAGCTCTCCGCACAGGGGAGGCTATAGCACAGATACGCAGTATTTT; CDR3aa: CASSPHRGGYSTDTQYF
d_gene: .; j_gene: TRBJ1-1; abundance: .; v_gene: TRBV6-1; CDR3nt: TGTGCCAGCAGTCTGCTGGAAGCTTTCTTT; CDR3aa: CASSLLEAFF
d_gene: .; j_gene: TRBJ2-3; abundance: .; v_gene: TRBV5-1; CDR3nt: TGCGCCAGCAGCTTGGAGTGGAGCACAGATACGCAGTATTTT; CDR3aa: CASSLEWSTDTQYF
d_gene: .; j_gene: TRBJ1-6; abundance: .; v_gene: TRBV7-2; CDR3nt: TGTGCCAGCAGCCGCCTTATTATTTCGGGGAATTCACCCCTCCACTTT; CDR3aa: CASSRLIISGNSPLHF
d_gene: .; j_gene: TRBJ1-1; abundance: .; v_gene: TRBV4-1; CDR3nt: TGCGCCAGCAGCTCCAGACAGATCGGGCAGAACACTGAAGCTTTCTTT; CDR3aa: CASSSRQIGQNTEAFF
d_gene: .; j_gene: TRBJ1-3; abundance: .; v_gene: TRBV7-8; CDR3nt: TGTGCCAGCAGCTTGGGCTCTGGAAACACCATATATTTT; CDR3aa: CASSLGSGNTIYF
d_gene: TRBD2; j_gene: TRBJ2-1; abundance: .; v_gene: TRBV5-3; CDR3nt: TGTGCCAGAAGCTTGGATGTAATCGCGGGGGGGCGCGATGAGCAGTTCTTC; CDR3aa: CARSLDVIAGGRDEQFF
d_gene: .; j_gene: TRBJ2-7; abundance: .; v_gene: TRBV6-5; CDR3nt: TGTGCCAGCAGTTTTGAAGTCGGGGGGCCAACGGGCGAGCAGTACTTC; CDR3aa: CASSFEVGGPTGEQYF
d_gene: TRBD1; j_gene: TRBJ1-4; abundance: .; v_gene: TRBV4-1; CDR3nt: TGCGCCAGCAGCCCGCAGACAGGGGTCGTCGGTGAATGGTTTTTT; CDR3aa: CASSPQTGVVGEWFF
d_gene: TRBD1; j_gene: TRBJ2-7; abundance: .; v_gene: TRBV7-3; CDR3nt: TGTGCCAGCAGCTTAACGCCGGGACAGGGGTTGGCCGAGCAGTACTTC; CDR3aa: CASSLTPGQGLAEQYF
d_gene: .; j_gene: TRBJ2-3; abundance: .; v_gene: TRBV7-9; CDR3nt: TGTGCCAGCAGCCCCTCTACGGGCACAGATACGCAGTATTTT; CDR3aa: CASSPSTGTDTQYF
d_gene: .; j_gene: TRBJ1-2; abundance: .; v_gene: TRBV6-1; CDR3nt: TGTGCCAGCAGTGAAAGAAACTATGGCTACACCTTC; CDR3aa: CASSERNYGYTF
d_gene: .; j_gene: TRBJ1-2; abundance: .; v_gene: TRBV19; CDR3nt: TGTGCCAGTACGAACTTCCCCTATGGCTACACCTTC; CDR3aa: CASTNFPYGYTF
d_gene: .; j_gene: TRBJ2-3; abundance: .; v_gene: TRBV18; CDR3nt: TGTGCCAGCTCACCCTCGGCGAGCCCCACGTATTTT; CDR3aa: CASSPSASPTYF
d_gene: .; j_gene: TRBJ1-1; abundance: .; v_gene: TRBV2; CDR3nt: TGTGCCAGCAGTGGTCCAGGCAAGGCTGAAGCTTTCTTT; CDR3aa: CASSGPGKAEAFF
d_gene: TRBD1; j_gene: TRBJ1-2; abundance: .; v_gene: TRBV30; CDR3nt: TGTGCCTGGAGTATCAGGGGGTTAGGGTATGGCTACACCTTC; CDR3aa: CAWSIRGLGYGYTF
d_gene: TRBD1; j_gene: TRBJ1-5; abundance: .; v_gene: TRBV6-5; CDR3nt: TGTGCCAGCAGCTCGACAGGGAGCAATCAGCCCCAGCATTTT; CDR3aa: CASSSTGSNQPQHF
d_gene: TRBD1; j_gene: TRBJ1-2; abundance: few; v_gene: TRBV2; CDR3nt: TGTGCCAGCACTGGACAGGGGGCCTACGTTAACTATGGCTACACCTTC; CDR3aa: CASTGQGAYVNYGYTF
d_gene: .; j_gene: TRBJ2-1; abundance: .; v_gene: TRBV27; CDR3nt: TGTGCCAGCAGTTTATCGTTCGGGGTTGGGGGCAATGAGCAGTTCTTC; CDR3aa: CASSLSFGVGGNEQFF
d_gene: .; j_gene: TRBJ1-2; abundance: .; v_gene: TRBV11-2; CDR3nt: TGTGCCAGCAGCCCCGGGGGTGGGTACTATGGCTACACCTTC; CDR3aa: CASSPGGGYYGYTF
d_gene: .; j_gene: TRBJ1-2; abundance: .; v_gene: TRBV19; CDR3nt: TGTGCCAGTAGTACTGGGGCGTATGTTACGTTACGGTATGGCTACACCTTC; CDR3aa: CASSTGAYVTLRYGYTF
d_gene: .; j_gene: TRBJ2-7; abundance: .; v_gene: TRBV5-6; CDR3nt: TGTGCCAGCAGCCCAGGAACTTACGAGCAGTACTTC; CDR3aa: CASSPGTYEQYF
d_gene: TRBD1; j_gene: TRBJ1-5; abundance: .; v_gene: TRBV6-1; CDR3nt: TGTGCCAGCAGTGAGGGGACAGTCGGGAGCAATCAGCCCCAGCATTTT; CDR3aa: CASSEGTVGSNQPQHF
d_gene: TRBD1; j_gene: TRBJ2-1; abundance: .; v_gene: TRBV7-9; CDR3nt: TGTGCCAGCAGCCGGGGCAAGACAGGGGGCGCAAATGAGCAGTTCTTC; CDR3aa: CASSRGKTGGANEQFF